The clone carrying this T cell receptor (beta chain) was counted ten times or more. This record belongs to a study of prognosis after radiotherapy for stage I lung cancer. Two rounds of multiplex PCR amplified TCR beta CDR3 from genomic DNA. Round one of PCR was performed, and it used primers specific to each TRBV and TRBJ gene. MiXCR, applied by TCRdb to the multiplex PCR reads, yields one record per CDR3 protein. This repertoire shows around 30,000 distinct CDR3 sequences, 25% to 40% found once; its top ten account for 30% to 35%. Per the germline V gene, CDR1 is LNHDA and CDR2 is SQIVND (reference sequence). V lost 2 bases and J lost 2, with 6 bases in between. The CDR3 length is 14 residues.

The sample was PBMCs, taken before or after stereotactic body radiation therapy (not recorded which). This clonotype was obtained from a donor at least 50 years old with non-small cell lung cancer. The V and J genes are TRBV19 and TRBJ2-2; D uncertain. CDR3 nucleotides: TGTGCCAGTAGTATAAGTGTTAACACCGGGGAGCTGTTTTTT. It is translated as CASSISVNTGELFF.